This is a list of T cell receptor beta chains from one sample in a study of T cells in Graves' hyperthyroidism and ophthalmopathy. TCRdb analysed the multiplex PCR reads with MiXCR anew, one entry per CDR3 protein. Counted here are 550,000 to 600,000 distinct CDR3 sequences, approximately 15% occurring once; the ten biggest clones make up 15% to 20%. The material sequenced was blood. The origin of the receptors is a young woman with Graves' hyperthyroidism. The CDR3 runs from the conserved cysteine through the conserved F or W. A D gene is named only where the DNA matches it firmly. Only part of the rows carry a size: once, few, many, or a class if the clone is expanded.

size: many; V: TRBV4-2; D: TRBD2; J: TRBJ2-1; DNA: TGTGCCAGCAGCCAGAATAGCGGGGGGGGGTACAATGAGCAGTTCTTC; CDR3: CASSQNSGGGYNEQFF
size: many; V: TRBV13; D: -; J: TRBJ2-5; DNA: TGTGCCAGCAGCACCCCCCGGTCCCTCCAAGAGACCCAGTACTTC; CDR3: CASSTPRSLQETQYF
size: many; V: TRBV6-1; D: -; J: TRBJ1-1; DNA: TGTGCCAGCATCCCGACATCCCTTACTGAAGCTTTCTTT; CDR3: CASIPTSLTEAFF
size: many; V: TRBV10-3; D: -; J: TRBJ2-3; DNA: TGTGCCATCAGGGCCGGTTTTTCTAGCACAGATACGCAGTATTTT; CDR3: CAIRAGFSSTDTQYF
size: few; V: TRBV4-1; D: -; J: TRBJ2-1; DNA: TGCGCCAGCAGCCAAGACGTCGGGGGTCATTACAATGAGCAGTTCTTC; CDR3: CASSQDVGGHYNEQFF
size: -; V: TRBV19; D: -; J: TRBJ2-2; DNA: TGTGCCAGTAGTATTCGGGGGGCTATCACTAACACCGGGGAGCTGTTTTTT; CDR3: CASSIRGAITNTGELFF
size: many; V: TRBV5-1; D: -; J: TRBJ2-1; DNA: TGCGCCAGCAGCTTGGAGGGGGTAGGGAATGAGCAGTTCTTC; CDR3: CASSLEGVGNEQFF
size: -; V: TRBV5-1; D: -; J: TRBJ2-7; DNA: TGCGCCAGCAGCATCCAGGAGGAGGACTACGAGCAGTACTTC; CDR3: CASSIQEEDYEQYF
size: many; V: TRBV6-1; D: TRBD2; J: TRBJ2-7; DNA: TGTGCCAGCAGAGAACTAGCGGGTTCATCCTACGAGCAGTACTTC; CDR3: CASRELAGSSYEQYF
size: many; V: TRBV10-3; D: -; J: TRBJ2-3; DNA: TGTGCCATCGCCCGCCGGGACGGCCTCACAGATACGCAGTATTTT; CDR3: CAIARRDGLTDTQYF